These 9 T cell receptor beta chains share one sample of origin, sequenced in a study of human T cells and chemical hapten exposure. Time point specified: patch test 3, about 24 weeks after DPC sensitization. The treatment denotes: therapeutic diphenylcyclopropenone sensitization with weekly scalp DPC. TCRdb independently ran MiXCR on the RACE reads; one entry per CDR3 protein. In the table there are 82,000 or so distinct CDR3 sequences, around 13% of which are singletons. The sample in question was whole blood, obtained in connection with sensitization to the hapten diphenylcyclopropenone (DPC). Source of these receptors: a woman aged 50 to 60 with alopecia areata. Some clones in this sample may be carry-over from other donors' samples.

This clonotype was observed at least ten times. This sequence joins TRBV29-1 and TRBJ2-7, with D perhaps given as TRBD1 or TRBD2 (5 bases each). The V gene lost 6 bases and the J gene lost 3 bases, with 21 bases spanning the gap. The CDR3 runs to 15 residues. Per germline, CDR1 SQVTM and CDR2 ANQGSEA. This CDR3 is CSVSGTEQTRYEQYF. The CDR3 DNA is TGCAGCGTCTCCGGGACGGAACAGACCCGCTACGAGCAGTACTTC.

The chain links TRBV2 to TRBJ2-3, with TRBD2 as a possible D gene (6 bases). The CDR3 covers 14 residues. Deletions cut 8 bases from V and 5 bases from J, with 17 bases between. Germline CDR1 reads SNHLY; CDR2 reads FYNNEI. DNA of the CDR3: TGTGCCAGCCTGGCTGGAGGGATGGGAGATACGCAGTATTTT. It translates to CASLAGGMGDTQYF.

This clonotype has a count of ten or more. The chain uses TRBV2 and TRBJ2-6, with 11 bases that match TRBD2. The V and J ends lost 5 bases and 0 bases, in that order; junction bases with no gene match: 3. The CDR3 runs to 17 residues. The germline V gene encodes CDR1 SNHLY and CDR2 FYNNEI. The CDR3 DNA reads as TGTGCCAGCAGTCCGACTAGCGGGAACTCTGGGGCCAACGTCCTGACTTTC. Its translation: CASSPTSGNSGANVLTF.

This clonotype was recorded at least ten times. This sequence joins TRBV28 and TRBJ2-7, with D perhaps matching TRBD1 or TRBD2 (5 bases each). The germline V gene has CDR1 MDHEN and CDR2 SYDVKM. With 4 bases removed from V and 3 bases from J, the gap between germline ends came to 16 bases. The CDR3 runs to 15 residues. CDR3 protein: CASSSQGALRYEQYF. The CDR3 region has the DNA TGTGCCAGCAGTTCGCAGGGAGCACTCCGCTACGAGCAGTACTTC.

This clonotype has at least ten counts. This sequence joins TRBV5-1 and TRBJ1-1; 9 bases fit TRBD1. V gave up 4 bases and J gave up 2 bases; unmatched junction bases: 3. Germline V gives CDR1 SGHRS, CDR2 YFSETQ. CDR3 length equals 14 residues. The CDR3 is CASSGTGINTEAFF. The CDR3 DNA reads as TGCGCCAGCAGCGGGACAGGGATAAACACTGAAGCTTTCTTT.

This clonotype was seen a few times. V is TRBV20-1 and J is TRBJ2-7; 10 nucleotides match TRBD2. Trimming took 2 bases from V and 9 from J; bases not matched to a gene: 10. Germline V lookup: CDR1 DFQATT, CDR2 SNEGSKA (reference sequence). This CDR3 comprises 14 residues. CDR3 DNA sequence: TGCAGTGCTAGACCTAGCGGGAGCCCCGCGGGGCAGTACTTC. The encoded protein is CSARPSGSPAGQYF.

This clonotype has just a few counts. V and J are TRBV11-2 and TRBJ2-2; D not resolved. The V end was cut by 2 bases, the J end by 4 bases, with 11 bases between. The CDR3 has 15 residues. Germline V gene sequence: CDR1 SGHAT, CDR2 FQNNGV. The CDR3, as DNA: TGTGCCAGCAGCTTATATGGCCCCCTCACCGGGGAGCTGTTTTTT. This codes for CASSLYGPLTGELFF.

This chain links TRBV29-1 with TRBJ2-5, with D perhaps TRBD1 (5 bases). V gave up 3 bases and J gave up 4 bases, with 15 bases separating them. CDR1 and CDR2 (germline): SQVTM, ANQGSEA. CDR3 length equals 14 residues. CDR3 bases: TGCAGCGTTGATAGTGCAGGGCTAGGAGAGACCCAGTACTTC. Translated: CSVDSAGLGETQYF.

The rearrangement joins TRBV12-3 or TRBV12-4 to TRBJ1-3; D gene ambiguous. The CDR3 is 14 amino acids. V was clipped by 5 bases and J by 2 bases, with 10 bases between them. The CDR3 here is CASSLHAAGNTIYF. CDR3 bases: TGTGCCAGCAGTCTCCACGCAGCTGGAAACACCATATATTTT.